The rows below give T cell receptor beta chains drawn from one sample of a study of post-analysis software for immune sequencing data. TCRdb re-derived calls from the PCR reads in MiXCR, one entry per CDR3 protein. The table includes roughly 400,000 distinct CDR3 sequences, more than 30% detected once. Sequencing was carried out using blood. These receptors were collected from a girl aged 2 to 9 with multiple sclerosis. Each CDR3 is given with its conserved first and last residue. A D gene is named only where the DNA matches it firmly. Expanded clones are given a class, and other clones once, few, many or no size at all.

.	TRBV4-1	.	TRBJ1-2	TGCGCCAGCAGCCCGGAGGGTGGTTGGTACTATGGCTACACCTTC	CASSPEGGWYYGYTF
.	TRBV20-1	TRBD1	TRBJ2-2	TGCAGTGCTAGAGATCCGTATGGGACAGGGGGGACCGGGGAGCTGTTTTTT	CSARDPYGTGGTGELFF
.	TRBV20-1	TRBD2	TRBJ2-7	TGCAGTGCTAGTCGGGGGGGTTTGGACTACGAGCAGTACTTC	CSASRGGLDYEQYF
.	TRBV7-9	TRBD2	TRBJ2-1	TGTGCCAGCAGCTTACCACCCTTCGGGACTAGCTACAATGAGCAGTTCTTC	CASSLPPFGTSYNEQFF
.	TRBV12-3/TRBV12-4	TRBD2	TRBJ2-5	TGTGCCAGCAGTTTGGGTCTAGCGGGAGGTCTGGGGGAGACCCAGTACTTC	CASSLGLAGGLGETQYF
.	TRBV7-3	TRBD2	TRBJ2-3	TGTGCCAGCAGCAAAGCGGGGCTTGGCACAGATACGCAGTATTTT	CASSKAGLGTDTQYF
few	TRBV2	.	TRBJ1-2	TGTGCCAGCAGTGAGGTGGATCTCGTAAGCGGCTATGGCTACACCTTC	CASSEVDLVSGYGYTF
.	TRBV28	TRBD1	TRBJ2-3	TGTGCCAGCAGCTCTCAGGGACAGCCGATAGATACGCAGTATTTT	CASSSQGQPIDTQYF
.	TRBV15	.	TRBJ1-4	TGTGCCACCAGCAGAGCCAGAGGCGGGGAAAAACTGTTTTTT	CATSRARGGEKLFF
.	TRBV20-1	TRBD1	TRBJ1-2	TGCAGTGCGATAGGGCAGGGGGCCTACTATGGCTACACCTTC	CSAIGQGAYYGYTF
few	TRBV20-1	TRBD1	TRBJ2-3	TGCAGTGCTACCCCCCCGGGACAGGGGGCGCAGGATACGCAGTATTTT	CSATPPGQGAQDTQYF
.	TRBV20-1	.	TRBJ2-5	TGCAGTGCCGGACAGTTTCAAGAGACCCAGTACTTC	CSAGQFQETQYF
.	TRBV5-5	.	TRBJ1-2	TGTGCCAGCAGCTCGGGCCTCTCGGGCGGGTATGGCTACACCTTC	CASSSGLSGGYGYTF
.	TRBV7-8	.	TRBJ1-5	TGTGCCAGCAGCGAGCAAACGGTGAAGACAGATCAGCCCCAGCATTTT	CASSEQTVKTDQPQHF
.	TRBV9	TRBD1	TRBJ1-2	TGTGCCAGCAGCGACCCGGGACAGAACTTAGCTAACTATGGCTACACCTTC	CASSDPGQNLANYGYTF
.	TRBV6-5	TRBD2	TRBJ2-5	TGTGCCAGCAGTTCAGGGGTAGCGGGGTGGGAGACCCAGTACTTC	CASSSGVAGWETQYF
few	TRBV15	.	TRBJ1-2	TGTGCCACCAGCAGAGATCTGGGGTTTTATGGCTACACCTTC	CATSRDLGFYGYTF
few	TRBV15	.	TRBJ2-7	TGTGCCACCAGCAGAGCCCTGGACAGAGACTACGAGCAGTACTTC	CATSRALDRDYEQYF
.	TRBV27	.	TRBJ2-7	TGTGCCAGCAGTTTACGGGCAACCCATTCCCCCGAGCAGTACTTC	CASSLRATHSPEQYF
few	TRBV5-1	.	TRBJ2-5	TGCGCCAGCAGCCTACAACGGGGTACGACCGAAGAGACCCAGTACTTC	CASSLQRGTTEETQYF
.	TRBV7-8	.	TRBJ2-5	TGTGCCAGCAGCTCCTTATTCCAAGAGACCCAGTACTTC	CASSSLFQETQYF
few	TRBV10-3	.	TRBJ2-3	TGTGCCACCAGCGCCGAGGGAAGGACAGATACGCAGTATTTT	CATSAEGRTDTQYF
few	TRBV29-1	.	TRBJ2-1	TGCAGCGTTGAACCGAGGGGGGGGGGCGAGGATGAGCAGTTCTTC	CSVEPRGGGEDEQFF
.	TRBV5-1	TRBD2	TRBJ2-5	TGCGCCAGCAGCTCGGGACTAGCGCAAGAGACCCAGTACTTC	CASSSGLAQETQYF
once	TRBV28	TRBD1	TRBJ1-2	TGTGCCAGCAGTTTTTCCAGGGGGGTATATGGCTACACCTTC	CASSFSRGVYGYTF
few	TRBV7-3	TRBD1	TRBJ1-2	TGTGCCAGCAGCTCCCGACAGGGCTCCCTCTATGGCTACACCTTC	CASSSRQGSLYGYTF
.	TRBV5-6	.	TRBJ1-1	TGTGCCAGCAATTCCAGGGAGTCGATCACTGAAGCTTTCTTT	CASNSRESITEAFF